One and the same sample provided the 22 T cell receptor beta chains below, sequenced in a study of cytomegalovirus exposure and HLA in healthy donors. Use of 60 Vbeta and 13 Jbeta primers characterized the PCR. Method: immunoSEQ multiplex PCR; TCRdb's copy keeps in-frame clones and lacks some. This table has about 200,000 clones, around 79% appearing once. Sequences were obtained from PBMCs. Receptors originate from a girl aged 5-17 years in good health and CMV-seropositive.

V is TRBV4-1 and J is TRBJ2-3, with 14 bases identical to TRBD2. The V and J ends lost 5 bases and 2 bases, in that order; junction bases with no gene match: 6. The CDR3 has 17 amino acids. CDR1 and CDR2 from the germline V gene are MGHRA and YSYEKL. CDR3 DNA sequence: TGCGCCAGCAGCTCGGGACTAGCGGGGGCCCCCACAGATACGCAGTATTTT. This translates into CASSSGLAGAPTDTQYF.

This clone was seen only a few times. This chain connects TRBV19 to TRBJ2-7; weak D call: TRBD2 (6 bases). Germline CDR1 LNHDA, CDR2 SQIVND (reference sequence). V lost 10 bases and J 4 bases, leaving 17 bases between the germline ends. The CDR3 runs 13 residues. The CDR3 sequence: CATGRRGSYEQYF. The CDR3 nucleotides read TGTGCCACAGGAAGGAGGGGATCTTACGAGCAGTACTTC.

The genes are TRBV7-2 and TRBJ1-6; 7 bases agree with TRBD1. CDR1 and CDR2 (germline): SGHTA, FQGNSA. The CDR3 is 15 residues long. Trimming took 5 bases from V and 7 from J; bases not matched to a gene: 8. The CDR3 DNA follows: TGTGCCAGCAGCACTGGACAGGTTGCAAATTCACCCCTCCACTTT. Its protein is CASSTGQVANSPLHF. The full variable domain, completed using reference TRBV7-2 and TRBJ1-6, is GAGVSQSPSNKVTEKGKDVELRCDPISGHTALYWYRQSLGQGLEFLIYFQGNSAPDKSGLPSDRFSAERTGGSVSTLTIQRTQQEDSAVYLCASSTGQVANSPLHFGNGTRLTVT.

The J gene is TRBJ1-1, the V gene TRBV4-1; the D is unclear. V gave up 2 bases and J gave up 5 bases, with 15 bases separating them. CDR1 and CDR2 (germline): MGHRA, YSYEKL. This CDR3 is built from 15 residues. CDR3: CASSQNEESATEAFF. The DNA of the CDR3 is TGCGCCAGCAGCCAAAACGAGGAATCTGCGACTGAAGCTTTCTTT.

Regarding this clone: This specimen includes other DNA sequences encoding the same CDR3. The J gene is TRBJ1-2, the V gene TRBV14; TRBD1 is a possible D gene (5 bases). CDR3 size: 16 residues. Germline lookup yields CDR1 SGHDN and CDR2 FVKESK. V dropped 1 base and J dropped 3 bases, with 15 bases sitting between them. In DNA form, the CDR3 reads TGTGCCAGCAGCCAAGGAACGGGAGCAGGGCACTATGGCTACACCTTC. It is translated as CASSQGTGAGHYGYTF.

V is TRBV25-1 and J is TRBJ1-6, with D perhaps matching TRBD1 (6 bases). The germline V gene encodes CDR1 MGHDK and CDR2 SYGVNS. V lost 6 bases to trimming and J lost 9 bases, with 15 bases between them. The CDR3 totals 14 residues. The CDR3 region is CASSRAGETSPLHF. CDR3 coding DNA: TGTGCCAGCAGCCGCGCAGGGGAAACTTCACCCCTCCACTTT.

The CDR3 region is CASSRGGATGELFF. CDR3 DNA: TGTGCCAGCAGTCGCGGGGGGGCCACCGGGGAGCTGTTTTTT. The chain couples TRBV6-1 to TRBJ2-2; 9 bases align to TRBD2. The CDR3 is made up of 14 amino acids. Per the germline V gene, CDR1 is MNHNS and CDR2 is SASEGT. J gave up 4 bases and V 5 bases, and 2 bases lay outside the gene matches.

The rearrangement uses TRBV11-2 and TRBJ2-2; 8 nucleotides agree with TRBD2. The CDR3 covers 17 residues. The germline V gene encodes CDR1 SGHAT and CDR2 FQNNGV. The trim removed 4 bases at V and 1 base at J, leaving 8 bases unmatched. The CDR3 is CASSSPRTSMNTGELFF. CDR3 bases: TGTGCCAGCAGCTCCCCCAGGACTAGCATGAACACCGGGGAGCTGTTTTTT.

The CDR3: CASSVYNRVQHSPLHF. The CDR3 region has the DNA TGTGCCAGTAGTGTCTACAACAGGGTTCAGCATTCACCCCTCCACTTT. The rearrangement joins TRBV19 to TRBJ1-6; D may be TRBD1 (6 bases). Deletions cut 5 bases from V and 8 bases from J, with 19 bases between. Germline CDR1 LNHDA, CDR2 SQIVND (reference sequence). CDR3 size: 16 residues.

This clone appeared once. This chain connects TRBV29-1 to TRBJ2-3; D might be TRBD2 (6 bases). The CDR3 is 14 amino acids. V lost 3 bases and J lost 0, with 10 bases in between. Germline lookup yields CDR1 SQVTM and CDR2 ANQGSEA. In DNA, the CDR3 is TGCAGCGTTGAGGGGGGAGTTAGCACAGATACGCAGTATTTT. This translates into CSVEGGVSTDTQYF.

The CDR3 here is CASSQLPGLGTDTQYF. Here the CDR3 DNA reads TGCGCCAGCAGCCAGTTGCCGGGACTAGGGACAGATACGCAGTATTTT. The genes are TRBV4-1 and TRBJ2-3; 8 nucleotides agree with TRBD2. V shed 3 bases and J 3 bases; nucleotides not matched to a gene: 8. The CDR3 is 16 amino acids. Germline V gene sequence: CDR1 MGHRA, CDR2 YSYEKL.

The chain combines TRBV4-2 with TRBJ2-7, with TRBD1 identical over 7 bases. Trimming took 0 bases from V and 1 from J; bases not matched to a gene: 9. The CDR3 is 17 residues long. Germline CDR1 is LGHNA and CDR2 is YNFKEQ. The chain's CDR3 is CASSQDLDRTVSYEQYF. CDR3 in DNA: TGTGCCAGCAGCCAAGACCTGGACAGGACTGTTTCCTACGAGCAGTACTTC.

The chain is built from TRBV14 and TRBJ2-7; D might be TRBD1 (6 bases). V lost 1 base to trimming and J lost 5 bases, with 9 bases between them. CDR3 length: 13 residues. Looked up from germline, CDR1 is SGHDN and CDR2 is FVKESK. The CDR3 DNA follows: TGTGCCAGCAGCCAAGTCCAGGGGCACGAGCAGTACTTC. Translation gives CASSQVQGHEQYF.

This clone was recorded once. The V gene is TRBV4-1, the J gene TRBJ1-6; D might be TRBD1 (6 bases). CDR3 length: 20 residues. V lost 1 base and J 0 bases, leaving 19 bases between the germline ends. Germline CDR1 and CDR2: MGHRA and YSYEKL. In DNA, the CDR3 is TGCGCCAGCAGCCAAGGACAGGCTGGGATTTATAGCTCCTATAATTCACCCCTCCACTTT. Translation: CASSQGQAGIYSSYNSPLHF.

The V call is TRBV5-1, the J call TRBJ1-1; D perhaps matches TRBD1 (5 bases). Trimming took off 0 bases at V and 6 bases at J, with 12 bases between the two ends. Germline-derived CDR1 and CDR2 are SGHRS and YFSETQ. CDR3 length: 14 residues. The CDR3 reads CASSLGRAGPEAFF. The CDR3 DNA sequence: TGCGCCAGCAGCTTGGGCAGAGCAGGGCCTGAAGCTTTCTTT.

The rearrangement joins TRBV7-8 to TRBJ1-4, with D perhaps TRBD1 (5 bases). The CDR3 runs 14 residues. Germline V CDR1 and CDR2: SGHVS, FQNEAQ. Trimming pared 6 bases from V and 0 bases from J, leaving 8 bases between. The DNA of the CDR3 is TGTGCCAGCAGACAGGCGTCAACTAATGAAAAACTGTTTTTT. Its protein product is CASRQASTNEKLFF.

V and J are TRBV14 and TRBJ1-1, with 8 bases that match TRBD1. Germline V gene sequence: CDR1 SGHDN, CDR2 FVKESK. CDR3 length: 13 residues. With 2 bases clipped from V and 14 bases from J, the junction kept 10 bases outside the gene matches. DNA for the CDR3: TGTGCCAGCAGCCAACCCCCGGGCAGGGGGCTATTCTTT. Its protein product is CASSQPPGRGLFF.

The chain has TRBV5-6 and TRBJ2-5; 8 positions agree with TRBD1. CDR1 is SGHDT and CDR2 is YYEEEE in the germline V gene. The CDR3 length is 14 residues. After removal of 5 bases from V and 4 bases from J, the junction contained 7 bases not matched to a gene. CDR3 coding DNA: TGTGCCAGCAGAAACTCAGGGGGCGGAGAGACCCAGTACTTC. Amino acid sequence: CASRNSGGGETQYF.

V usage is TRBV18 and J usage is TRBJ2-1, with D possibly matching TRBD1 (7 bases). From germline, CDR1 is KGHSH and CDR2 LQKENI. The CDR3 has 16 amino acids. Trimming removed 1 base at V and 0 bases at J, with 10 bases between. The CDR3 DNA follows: TGTGCCAGCTCACCACTTCAGGGGGGCTCCTACAATGAGCAGTTCTTC. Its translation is CASSPLQGGSYNEQFF.

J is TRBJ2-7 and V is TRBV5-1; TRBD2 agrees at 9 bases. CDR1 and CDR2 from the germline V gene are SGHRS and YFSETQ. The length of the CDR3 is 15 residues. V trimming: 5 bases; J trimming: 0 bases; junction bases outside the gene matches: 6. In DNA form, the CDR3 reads TGCGCCAGCAGATATTCAGCGGGGGGCTCCTACGAGCAGTACTTC. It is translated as CASRYSAGGSYEQYF.

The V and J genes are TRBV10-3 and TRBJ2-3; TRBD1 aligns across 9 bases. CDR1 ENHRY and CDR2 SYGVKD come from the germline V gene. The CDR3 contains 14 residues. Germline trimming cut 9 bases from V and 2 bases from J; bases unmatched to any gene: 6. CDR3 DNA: TGTGCCATTCAACAGGGGGCGGTCACAGATACGCAGTATTTT. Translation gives CAIQQGAVTDTQYF.

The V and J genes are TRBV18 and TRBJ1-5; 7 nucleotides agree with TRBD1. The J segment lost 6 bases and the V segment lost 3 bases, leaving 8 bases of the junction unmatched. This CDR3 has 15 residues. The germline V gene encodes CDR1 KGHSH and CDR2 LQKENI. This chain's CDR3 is CASSPSTGSVQPQHF. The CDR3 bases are TGTGCCAGCTCACCCTCGACAGGGTCGGTTCAGCCCCAGCATTTT.